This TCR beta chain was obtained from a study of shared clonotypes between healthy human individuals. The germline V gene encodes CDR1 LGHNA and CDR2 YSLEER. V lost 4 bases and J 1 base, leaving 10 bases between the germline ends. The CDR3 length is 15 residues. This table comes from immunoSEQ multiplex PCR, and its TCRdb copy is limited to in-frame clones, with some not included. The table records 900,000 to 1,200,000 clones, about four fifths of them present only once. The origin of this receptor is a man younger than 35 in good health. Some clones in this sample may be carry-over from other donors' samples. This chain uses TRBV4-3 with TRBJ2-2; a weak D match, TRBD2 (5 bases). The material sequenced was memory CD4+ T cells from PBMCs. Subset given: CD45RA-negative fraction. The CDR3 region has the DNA TGCGCCAGCAGCCCCGGACTTCTGAACACCGGGGAGCTGTTTTTT. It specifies CASSPGLLNTGELFF.